The present entry profiles one TCR beta chain with its context. Its antigen is still unknown. This entry comes from a study of blood T cells in healthy people across ages. PCR was performed a second time for about 6 to 12 cycles using a sample-barcoded 5' primer and a J-beta primer mix. From the 5' RACE reads, TCRdb called clonotypes with MiXCR, one entry per CDR3 protein. Of hundreds of thousands of distinct CDR3 sequences in the sample, around 42% were seen once. Each individual donor underwent a draw of ten milliliters of peripheral blood. Total RNA was extracted at no less than 6 micrograms per sample. CDR3 length equals 15 residues. Germline V gene sequence: CDR1 SEHNR, CDR2 FQNEAQ (reference sequence). Study-wide results and limits: Aged donors had fewer naive CD4+ cells and lower diversity than long-lived donors. Changes in expanded clonotypes were possibly confounded, as the CMV status of donors was unknown.

This clonotype originated in a man aged 60 to 69 in good health. The rearrangement links TRBV7-9 to TRBJ2-5; the D gene could be TRBD1 or TRBD2 (6 bases each). The J call could be wrong; TRBJ2-7 is a better fit for the DNA end. Material for sequencing was blood. CDR3 bases: TGTGCCAGCAGCTTAGATCCAGGTGGAGGGGGCGAGCAGTACTTC. This sequence encodes CASSLDPGGGGEQYF.